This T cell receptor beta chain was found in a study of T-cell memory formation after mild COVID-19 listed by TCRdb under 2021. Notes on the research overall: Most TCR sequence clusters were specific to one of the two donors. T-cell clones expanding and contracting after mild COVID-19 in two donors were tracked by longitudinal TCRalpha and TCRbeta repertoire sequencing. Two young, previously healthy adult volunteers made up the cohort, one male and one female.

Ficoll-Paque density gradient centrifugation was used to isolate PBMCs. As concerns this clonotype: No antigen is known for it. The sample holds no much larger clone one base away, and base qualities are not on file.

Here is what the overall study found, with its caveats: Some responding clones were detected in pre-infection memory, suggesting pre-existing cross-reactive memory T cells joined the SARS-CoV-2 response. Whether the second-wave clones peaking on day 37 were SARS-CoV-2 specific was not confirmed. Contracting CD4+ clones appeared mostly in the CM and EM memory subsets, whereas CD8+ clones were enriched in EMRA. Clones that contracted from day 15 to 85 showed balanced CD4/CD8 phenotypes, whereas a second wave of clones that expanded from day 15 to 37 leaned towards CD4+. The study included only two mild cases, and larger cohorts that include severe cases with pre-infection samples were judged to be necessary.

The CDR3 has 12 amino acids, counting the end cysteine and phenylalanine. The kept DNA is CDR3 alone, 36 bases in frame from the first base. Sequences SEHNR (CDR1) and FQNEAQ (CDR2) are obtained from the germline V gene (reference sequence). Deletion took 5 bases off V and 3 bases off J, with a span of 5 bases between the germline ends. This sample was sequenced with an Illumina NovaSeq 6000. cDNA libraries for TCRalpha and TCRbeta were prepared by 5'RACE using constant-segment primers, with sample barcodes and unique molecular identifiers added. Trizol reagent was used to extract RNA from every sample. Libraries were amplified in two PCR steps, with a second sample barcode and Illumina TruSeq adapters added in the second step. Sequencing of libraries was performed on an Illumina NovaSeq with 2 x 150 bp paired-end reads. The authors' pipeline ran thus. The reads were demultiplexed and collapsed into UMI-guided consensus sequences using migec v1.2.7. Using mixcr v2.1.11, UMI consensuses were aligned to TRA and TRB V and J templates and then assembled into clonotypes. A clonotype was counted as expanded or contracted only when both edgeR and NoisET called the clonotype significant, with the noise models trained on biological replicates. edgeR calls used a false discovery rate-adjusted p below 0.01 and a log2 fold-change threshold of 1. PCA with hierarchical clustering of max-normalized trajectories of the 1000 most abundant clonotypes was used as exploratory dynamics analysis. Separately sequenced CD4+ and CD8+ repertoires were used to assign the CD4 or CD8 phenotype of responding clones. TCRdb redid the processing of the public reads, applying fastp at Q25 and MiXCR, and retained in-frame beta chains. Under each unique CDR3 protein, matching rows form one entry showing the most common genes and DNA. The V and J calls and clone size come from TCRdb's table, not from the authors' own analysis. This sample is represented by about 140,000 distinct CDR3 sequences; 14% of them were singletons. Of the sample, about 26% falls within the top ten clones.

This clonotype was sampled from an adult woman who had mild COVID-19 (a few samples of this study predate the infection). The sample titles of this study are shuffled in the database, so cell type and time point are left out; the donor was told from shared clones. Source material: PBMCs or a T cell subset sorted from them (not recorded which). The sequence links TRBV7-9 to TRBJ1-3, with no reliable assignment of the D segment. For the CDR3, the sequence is CASSLFGNTIYF. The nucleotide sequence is TGTGCCAGCAGCCTCTTTGGAAACACCATATATTTT.